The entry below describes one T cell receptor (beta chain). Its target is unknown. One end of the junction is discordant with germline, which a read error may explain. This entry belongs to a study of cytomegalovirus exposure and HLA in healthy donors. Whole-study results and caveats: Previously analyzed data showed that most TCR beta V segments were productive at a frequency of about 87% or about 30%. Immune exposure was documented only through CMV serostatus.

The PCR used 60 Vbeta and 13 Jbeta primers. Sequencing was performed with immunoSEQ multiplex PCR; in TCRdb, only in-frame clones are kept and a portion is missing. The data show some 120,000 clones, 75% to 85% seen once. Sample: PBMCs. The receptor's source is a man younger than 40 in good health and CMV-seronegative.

CDR3 residues: CASSISHGGEQFF. Written as DNA, the CDR3 is TGTGCCAGCAGTATATCTCACGGGGGTGAGCAGTTCTTC. The chain uses TRBV27 and TRBJ2-1; tentative D call: TRBD2 (6 bases). The CDR3 length is 13 residues. Looked up from germline, CDR1 is MNHEY and CDR2 is SMNVEV (reference sequence).